This entry is about one TCR beta chain. Its antigen is unknown. The junction does not match germline at one end; this may be a read error. Those donating, healthy Caucasian individuals from Russia, were aged roughly 6 to 90. Alongside a J-beta primer mix, a sample-barcoded 5' primer served in a second PCR lasting about 7 to 11 cycles. TCRdb itself ran the 5' RACE reads through MiXCR, one entry per CDR3 protein. Seen here are around 2 million distinct CDR3 sequences, roughly two fifths observed once, and the top ten hold 23%. CDR3 length equals 12 residues. Germline V CDR1 and CDR2: MDHEN, SYDVKM. This sample is drawn from a study of blood T cells in healthy people across ages. Points from the study as a whole: In these data, TCR beta diversity tracked strongly with naive T cell percentage.

J is TRBJ2-7 and V is TRBV28; no clear D. This sequence originates from a human donor in good health. The sequenced sample consisted of blood. The CDR3 DNA is TGTGCCGGCAGTAAAGGCCAATACGAGCAGTACTTC. It is translated as CAGSKGQYEQYF.